This T cell receptor beta chain is drawn from a study of OX40 agonist ivuxolimab in advanced cancers. The CDR3 runs 14 residues. Germline V gene data show CDR1 as SEHNR and CDR2 as FQNEAQ (reference sequence). Trimming took 3 bases from V and 6 from J, leaving 12 bases between them. The repertoire was sequenced with immunoSEQ multiplex PCR; TCRdb's copy has only in-frame clones and lacks some. The sample carries about 82,000 clones, 91% recorded once. V usage is TRBV7-9 and J usage is TRBJ2-4; a possible D gene is TRBD2 (5 bases). The sequences come from CD4+ or CD8+ T cells sorted from blood, collected in a trial of the OX40 agonist ivuxolimab. The source is an adult with an advanced solid tumor such as melanoma, head and neck, liver or kidney cancer. CDR3 in DNA: TGTGCCAGCAGCTTCGGGGAGTCGGGAAACATTCAGTACTTC. This codes for CASSFGESGNIQYF.